A selection of T cell receptor beta chains follows, all from one sample in a study of T cell repertoires in cytomegalovirus infection. No antigen has been identified for these receptors. Via MiXCR, TCRdb re-called the reads, giving one row per CDR3 protein. The repertoire has about 570,000 distinct CDR3 sequences, about 40% of them found once; the top ten carry around 48%. The source material was cultured PBMCs, sampled from culture after CMV antigen stimulation. The receptors originated from a human donor in good health (CMV status not recorded). Some clones in this sample may be carry-over from other donors' samples. CDR3s include the opening cysteine and the closing phenylalanine or tryptophan. A D gene is named only where the DNA matches it firmly. For some rows the clone size is stated as once, few or many, or as a class when expanded; others skip it.

j_call d_call v_call clone_size cdr3_aa cdr3_nt
TRBJ2-1 TRBD2 TRBV6-2/TRBV6-3 once CAGASGSRGNEQFF TGTGCCGGGGCTAGCGGGAGTCGGGGGAATGAGCAGTTCTTC
TRBJ2-7 NA TRBV24-1 NA CATVEARNYEQYF TGTGCCACGGTGGAGGCGAGGAACTACGAGCAGTACTTC
TRBJ1-1 TRBD1 TRBV5-4 NA CASSLAKTGGTEAFF TGTGCCAGCAGCTTGGCGAAAACAGGGGGCACTGAAGCTTTCTTT
TRBJ2-5 TRBD1 TRBV19 NA CASSMGTDQETQYF TGTGCCAGTAGTATGGGGACAGACCAAGAGACCCAGTACTTC
TRBJ1-2 NA TRBV2 NA CASVALTGYTF TGTGCCAGCGTTGCGTTAACAGGGTACACCTTC
TRBJ2-1 TRBD1 TRBV6-1 NA CASRTPRTGRDEQFF TGTGCCAGCAGGACCCCCCGGACAGGACGGGATGAGCAGTTCTTC
TRBJ1-2 NA TRBV7-2 many CASSLGAGYTF TGTGCCAGCAGCTTAGGGGCCGGCTACACCTTC
TRBJ2-3 NA TRBV7-2 few CASSLEWTSEVGPGTDTQYF TGTGCCAGCAGCTTAGAGTGGACTTCAGAAGTCGGCCCAGGGACAGATACGCAGTATTTT
TRBJ2-1 TRBD2 TRBV7-2 few CASSWGPSGGNEQFF TGTGCCAGCAGCTGGGGGCCTAGCGGGGGGAATGAGCAGTTCTTC
TRBJ1-1 NA TRBV6-5 NA CASSYGGGEAFF TGTGCCAGCAGTTACGGTGGAGGTGAAGCTTTCTTT
TRBJ2-1 TRBD1 TRBV2 once CASSYLIGTGGGEQFF TGTGCCAGCAGTTATCTTATTGGGACAGGGGGCGGTGAGCAGTTCTTC
TRBJ2-7 NA TRBV5-1 once CASSPAGLDYEQYF TGCGCCAGCAGCCCAGCCGGACTCGACTACGAGCAGTACTTC
TRBJ2-1 TRBD2 TRBV11-3 NA CASSLDPYGGARGNEQFF TGTGCCAGCAGCTTAGATCCTTACGGGGGGGCTCGGGGGAATGAGCAGTTCTTC
TRBJ1-1 NA TRBV7-2 many CASSFGAPGTEAFF TGTGCCAGCAGCTTTGGGGCGCCGGGTACTGAAGCTTTCTTT
TRBJ2-2 TRBD1 TRBV12-3/TRBV12-4 few CASTRGTGASGELFF TGTGCCAGCACCCGCGGGACAGGGGCGTCTGGGGAGCTGTTTTTT
TRBJ2-7 NA TRBV7-9 NA CASSGRDWPYEQYF TGTGCCAGCAGCGGCCGGGACTGGCCCTACGAGCAGTACTTC
TRBJ2-5 TRBD2 TRBV12-3/TRBV12-4 NA CASSFRLAGKKRQETQYF TGTGCCAGCAGTTTTCGGCTAGCGGGAAAAAAGAGGCAAGAGACCCAGTACTTC
TRBJ1-4 TRBD1 TRBV7-2 NA CASSLQGRYLEKLFF TGTGCCAGCAGTTTACAGGGGCGATACCTCGAAAAACTGTTTTTT
TRBJ2-7 NA TRBV7-2 NA CASARRGGSYEQYF TGTGCCAGCGCGCGGAGAGGCGGGTCCTACGAGCAGTACTTC
TRBJ2-7 NA TRBV15 few CATSRPGQLYEQYF TGTGCCACCAGCAGGCCGGGACAACTCTACGAGCAGTACTTC
TRBJ2-3 TRBD2 TRBV7-8 NA CASSLARVLAGGTTDTQYF TGTGCCAGCAGCTTAGCGCGGGTACTAGCGGGAGGAACCACAGATACGCAGTATTTT
TRBJ1-5 TRBD1 TRBV6-5 NA CASSYSGQSNQPQHF TGTGCCAGCAGTTACTCGGGACAGTCCAATCAGCCCCAGCATTTT
TRBJ2-7 NA TRBV12-3/TRBV12-4 NA CASTPASRVYEQYF TGTGCCAGCACCCCGGCCTCCAGGGTCTACGAGCAGTACTTC
TRBJ1-6 NA TRBV7-2 many CASSLARTASNSPLHF TGTGCCAGCAGCTTAGCGAGGACGGCTTCTAATTCACCCCTCCACTTT
TRBJ1-1 NA TRBV2 many CASSEESGTEAFF TGTGCCAGCAGTGAAGAGAGCGGGACAGAAGCTTTCTTT
TRBJ2-7 NA TRBV11-2 NA CASTLRKGPYYEQYF TGTGCCAGCACCCTCCGGAAGGGCCCCTACTACGAGCAGTACTTC
TRBJ2-1 NA TRBV3-1 NA CASSQPPLGEQFF TGTGCCAGCAGCCAGCCCCCTTTGGGCGAGCAGTTCTTC
TRBJ2-3 TRBD1 TRBV7-9 few CASSNDREGDTQYF TGTGCCAGCAGCAACGACAGGGAAGGAGATACGCAGTATTTT
TRBJ2-3 TRBD2 TRBV20-1 NA CSRLADTYTDTQYF TGCAGTAGACTAGCGGACACGTACACAGATACGCAGTATTTT
TRBJ1-4 TRBD1 TRBV27 NA CASIMPGQTNEKLFF TGTGCCAGCATCATGCCGGGACAGACTAATGAAAAACTGTTTTTT
TRBJ2-1 TRBD2 TRBV12-3/TRBV12-4 few CASRPVPWLAGSSYNEQFF TGTGCCAGCAGGCCCGTCCCTTGGCTAGCGGGGAGTTCCTACAATGAGCAGTTCTTC
TRBJ1-1 NA TRBV27 NA CASSLSATPYTEAFF TGTGCCAGCAGTTTATCGGCCACTCCCTACACTGAAGCTTTCTTT
TRBJ2-5 NA TRBV7-6 many CASSLGAASNRETQYF TGTGCCAGCAGCTTAGGCGCGGCTAGCAACCGAGAGACCCAGTACTTC
TRBJ2-7 NA TRBV6-2/TRBV6-3 few CASTRDSYEQYF TGTGCCAGCACCAGAGACAGCTACGAGCAGTACTTC
TRBJ1-1 NA TRBV12-3/TRBV12-4 few CASSALENTEAFF TGTGCCAGCAGTGCCCTGGAGAACACTGAAGCTTTCTTT
TRBJ2-3 NA TRBV6-6 once CASSRSPGAASTDTQYF TGTGCCAGCAGTCGAAGCCCCGGGGCAGCTAGCACAGATACGCAGTATTTT
TRBJ2-1 NA TRBV7-2 many CASSLVYGMNEQFF TGTGCCAGCAGCTTAGTTTACGGGATGAATGAGCAGTTCTTC
TRBJ1-5 NA TRBV6-2/TRBV6-3 NA CASSWSVVQPQHF TGTGCCAGCAGTTGGTCGGTCGTTCAGCCCCAGCATTTT
TRBJ2-7 TRBD1 TRBV2 NA CASGRTGDSEQYF TGTGCCAGCGGTAGGACAGGGGACAGCGAGCAGTACTTC
TRBJ1-1 NA TRBV28 NA CASTAPARQGRTAVGPEAFF TGTGCCAGCACCGCCCCCGCCCGCCAGGGTAGAACAGCGGTAGGCCCTGAAGCTTTCTTT